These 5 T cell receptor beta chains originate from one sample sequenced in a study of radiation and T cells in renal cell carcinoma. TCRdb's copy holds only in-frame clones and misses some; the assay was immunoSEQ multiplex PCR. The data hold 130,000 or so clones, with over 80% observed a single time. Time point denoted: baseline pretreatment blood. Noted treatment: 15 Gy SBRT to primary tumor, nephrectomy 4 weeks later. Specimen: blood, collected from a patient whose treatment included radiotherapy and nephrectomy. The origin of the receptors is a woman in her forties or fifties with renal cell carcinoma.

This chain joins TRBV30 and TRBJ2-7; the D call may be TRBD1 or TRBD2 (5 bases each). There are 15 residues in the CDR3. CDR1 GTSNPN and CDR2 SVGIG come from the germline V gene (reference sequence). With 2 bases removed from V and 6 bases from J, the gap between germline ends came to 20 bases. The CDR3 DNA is TGTGCCTGGAGTCCCAACGTCCTTAGGGACCCCGAGCAGTACTTC. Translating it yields CAWSPNVLRDPEQYF.

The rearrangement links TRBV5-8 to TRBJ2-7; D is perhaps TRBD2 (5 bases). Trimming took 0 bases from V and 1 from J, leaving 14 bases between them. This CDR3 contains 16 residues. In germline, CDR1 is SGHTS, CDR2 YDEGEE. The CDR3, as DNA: TGTGCCAGCAGCTTGGGATTGCGGGCTACGTCCTACGAGCAGTACTTC. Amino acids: CASSLGLRATSYEQYF. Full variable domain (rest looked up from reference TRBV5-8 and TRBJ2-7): EAGVTQSPTHLIKTRGQQATLRCSPISGHTSVYWYQQALGLGLQFLLWYDEGEERNRGNFPPRFSGRQFPNYSSELNVNALELEDSALYLCASSLGLRATSYEQYFGPGTRLTVT.

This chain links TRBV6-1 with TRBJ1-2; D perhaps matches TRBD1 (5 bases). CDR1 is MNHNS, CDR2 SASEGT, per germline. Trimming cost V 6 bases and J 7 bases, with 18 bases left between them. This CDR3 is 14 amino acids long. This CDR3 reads CASRATGTEVGYTF. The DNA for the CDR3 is TGTGCCAGCAGGGCCACCGGGACGGAGGTTGGCTACACCTTC.

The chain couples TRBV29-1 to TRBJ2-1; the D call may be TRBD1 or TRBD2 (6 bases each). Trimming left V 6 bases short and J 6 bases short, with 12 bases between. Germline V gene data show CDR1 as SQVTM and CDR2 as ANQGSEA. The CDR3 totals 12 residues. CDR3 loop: CSVQPGANEQFF. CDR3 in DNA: TGCAGCGTACAGCCGGGGGCCAATGAGCAGTTCTTC.

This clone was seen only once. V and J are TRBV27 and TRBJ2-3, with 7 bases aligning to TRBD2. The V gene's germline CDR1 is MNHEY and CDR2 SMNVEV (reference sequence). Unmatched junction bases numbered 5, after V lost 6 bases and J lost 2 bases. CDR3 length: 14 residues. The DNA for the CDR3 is TGTGCCAGCAGACCGGGACTAAACACAGATACGCAGTATTTT. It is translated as CASRPGLNTDTQYF.